Below are 29 T cell receptor beta chains sequenced from a single sample in a study of T cells in Graves' hyperthyroidism and ophthalmopathy. What was amplified from RNA transcripts were TCR beta CDR3 regions. The HTBI primer set was used in a first-round RT-PCR of the TCR CDR3. MiXCR was run by TCRdb on the multiplex PCR reads, yielding one entry per CDR3 protein. The profile shows hundreds of thousands of distinct CDR3 sequences, less than 20% of them singletons. The sequenced sample was blood. The receptors derive from a woman between 18 and 29 years old with Graves' hyperthyroidism.

This clonotype was picked up many times. The J gene is TRBJ1-1, the V gene TRBV18, with D tentatively TRBD1 (6 bases). V lost 2 bases, J lost 3 bases, and 10 bases lay in between. The CDR3 length is 14 residues. Germline V CDR1 and CDR2: KGHSH, LQKENI. The CDR3 DNA follows: TGTGCCAGCTCACCATTGGGGGCACACACTGAAGCTTTCTTT. This codes for CASSPLGAHTEAFF.

The rearrangement uses TRBV7-6 and TRBJ2-7, with D tentatively TRBD1 (6 bases). There are 15 residues in the CDR3. V was cut by 4 bases and J by 5 bases, with 18 bases left in between. Germline-derived CDR1 and CDR2 are SGHVS and FNYEAQ. Here the CDR3 DNA reads TGTGCCAGCAGCTCACCGACAGGCCCCTTGGACGAGCAGTACTTC. This gives the protein CASSSPTGPLDEQYF. Full variable domain (outside the CDR3, taken from reference TRBV7-6 and TRBJ2-7): GAGVSQSPRYKVTKRGQDVALRCDPISGHVSLYWYRQALGQGPEFLTYFNYEAQQDKSGLPNDRFSAERPEGSISTLTIQRTEQRDSAMYRCASSSPTGPLDEQYFGPGTRLTVT.

This chain connects TRBV28 to TRBJ2-1; D is undetermined. Trimming removed 3 bases at V and 5 bases at J, with 11 bases between. The CDR3 has 14 amino acids. In germline, CDR1 is MDHEN, CDR2 SYDVKM. The CDR3 region is CASSFLPRNNEQFF. The CDR3 DNA is TGTGCCAGCAGTTTCCTCCCCCGAAACAATGAGCAGTTCTTC.

V and J are TRBV6-1 and TRBJ2-5, with D tentatively TRBD2 (6 bases). Germline-derived CDR1 and CDR2 are MNHNS and SASEGT. This CDR3 is built from 15 residues. V lost 7 bases and J lost 1, with 16 bases in between. As DNA, the CDR3 is TGTGCCAGCACCCGCGGCGGGGCCCTCCAAGAGACCCAGTACTTC. It yields the protein CASTRGGALQETQYF.

This clonotype has a count of ten or more. The chain recombines TRBV20-1 with TRBJ2-3, with 9 nucleotides matching TRBD2. The length of the CDR3 is 15 residues. Losses at the gene ends were 3 bases for V and 3 bases for J; bases not matched to a gene: 7. Germline V gives CDR1 DFQATT, CDR2 SNEGSKA (reference sequence). DNA of the CDR3: TGCAGTGCTAGTTTAGCGGGGGTTTTAACAGATACGCAGTATTTT. Translation gives CSASLAGVLTDTQYF.

With respect to this clonotype: A much larger clone lies a single base off, so this may be a read error. This rearrangement joins TRBV18 to TRBJ2-7, with D hard to call. Between the trimmed V and J ends, which lost 1 base and 6 bases, there was a span of 7 bases. CDR3 length equals 12 residues. Germline V gene lookup returns CDR1 KGHSH and CDR2 LQKENI. This CDR3 reads CASSPQLFEQYF. CDR3 in DNA: TGTGCCAGCTCACCACAGCTCTTCGAGCAGTACTTC.

This clonotype was seen ten or more times. This chain links TRBV11-2 with TRBJ2-5; D is unclear. V lost 0 bases to trimming and J lost 10 bases, with 9 bases between them. The germline CDR1 and CDR2 sequences are SGHAT and FQNNGV. This CDR3 comprises 12 residues. CDR3 in amino acids: CASSLDLVGQYF. The CDR3 DNA follows: TGTGCCAGCAGCTTAGATTTGGTCGGCCAGTACTTC.

Here the CDR3 reads CASSNGAGTGELFF. CDR3 DNA: TGTGCCAGCTCGAACGGGGCCGGGACCGGGGAGCTGTTTTTT. V usage is TRBV6-1 and J usage is TRBJ2-2; D is possibly TRBD1 or TRBD2 (5 bases each). The CDR3 runs 14 residues. Germline CDR1 is MNHNS and CDR2 is SASEGT. The germline V and J ends were trimmed by 8 bases and 5 bases, with 15 bases remaining between them.

The chain recombines TRBV27 with TRBJ2-7; maybe TRBD2 (5 bases). V was trimmed by 5 bases and J by 3 bases, leaving 20 bases between them. The CDR3 totals 16 residues. Germline CDR1 is MNHEY and CDR2 is SMNVEV (reference sequence). The CDR3 reads CASSNRPGRKVYEQYF. The CDR3, as DNA: TGTGCCAGCAGTAACAGACCGGGAAGGAAGGTCTACGAGCAGTACTTC.

This clonotype was seen a handful of times. V and J are TRBV9 and TRBJ1-1; tentative D call: TRBD1 (6 bases). Trimming took 2 bases from V and 4 from J, leaving 15 bases between them. The CDR3 spans 15 residues. Germline CDR1 SGDLS, CDR2 YYNGEE. The CDR3: CASSVAQGGGTEAFF. CDR3 nucleotide sequence: TGTGCCAGCAGCGTGGCACAGGGAGGGGGCACTGAAGCTTTCTTT.

This clonotype was seen ten or more times. V usage is TRBV28 and J usage is TRBJ1-2, with a weak D call TRBD1 (6 bases). CDR3 length: 14 amino acids. V was pared by 1 base and J by 1 base, with 7 bases between. Germline CDR1 MDHEN, CDR2 SYDVKM. CDR3: CASSLLGGNYGYTF. The CDR3 DNA reads as TGTGCCAGCAGTTTATTAGGGGGTAACTATGGCTACACCTTC.

This clonotype has just a few counts. The rearrangement joins TRBV6-2 or TRBV6-3 to TRBJ2-3, with 10 bases identical to TRBD1. Germline assignment: CDR1 MNHEY and CDR2 SVGEGT. This CDR3 spans 17 amino acids. The V gene end was trimmed by 6 bases and the J gene end by 3 bases; junction bases not matched to a gene: 12. The CDR3 reads CASSTRQGAMKTDTQYF. DNA of the CDR3: TGTGCCAGCAGCACAAGACAGGGGGCGATGAAAACAGATACGCAGTATTTT.

This clonotype appeared a few times. The chain has TRBV7-6 and TRBJ2-1, with TRBD2 identical over 8 bases. J gave up 2 bases and V 5 bases, and 5 bases lay outside the gene matches. This CDR3 spans 15 amino acids. From germline, CDR1 is SGHVS and CDR2 FNYEAQ. This CDR3 is CASSEAGVTYNEQFF. CDR3 coding DNA: TGTGCCAGCAGCGAAGCGGGAGTGACCTACAATGAGCAGTTCTTC.

The chain has TRBV28 and TRBJ2-1, with 7 bases identical to TRBD2. After removal of 9 bases from V and 15 bases from J, the junction contained 11 bases not matched to a gene. The CDR3 covers 11 residues. Germline CDR1 MDHEN, CDR2 SYDVKM. This chain's CDR3 is CASWGGGGLFF. Written as DNA, the CDR3 is TGTGCCAGTTGGGGCGGGGGAGGGCTGTTCTTC. Looking up the rest from reference TRBV28 and TRBJ2-1 gives the full variable domain: DVKVTQSSRYLVKRTGEKVFLECVQDMDHENMFWYRQDPGLGLRLIYFSYDVKMKEKGDIPEGYSVSREKKERFSLILESASTNQTSMYLCASWGGGGLFFGPGTRLTVL.

In regard to this clonotype: Given a much more abundant clone one base away, this may be a read error. The chain has TRBV28 and TRBJ2-7; 9 nucleotides line up with TRBD1. The germline CDR1 and CDR2 sequences are MDHEN and SYDVKM. The CDR3 runs 16 residues. The CDR3 bases are TGTGCCAGCAGCCAATTCCGCCGGGACAGGGTACACGAGCGGTACTTC. Translated, it gives CASSQFRRDRVHERYF.

The rearrangement uses TRBV19 and TRBJ2-7; 11 nucleotides agree with TRBD2. The V gene end was trimmed by 4 bases and the J gene end by 4 bases; junction bases not matched to a gene: 9. The CDR3 has 16 amino acids. Germline CDR1 reads LNHDA; CDR2 reads SQIVND (reference sequence). The CDR3 reads CASSTPSGTSGYEQYF. Here the CDR3 DNA reads TGTGCCAGTAGTACTCCCTCCGGGACTAGCGGATACGAGCAGTACTTC.

This clonotype showed up just a few times. The V gene is TRBV19, the J gene TRBJ1-4; the D is unclear. Between the trimmed V and J ends, which lost 3 bases and 5 bases, there was a span of 13 bases. This CDR3 has 15 residues. Germline V gene data show CDR1 as LNHDA and CDR2 as SQIVND (reference sequence). The CDR3 loop reads CASSIYGMKNEKLFF. Here the CDR3 DNA reads TGTGCCAGTAGTATCTACGGGATGAAAAATGAAAAACTGTTTTTT.

This clonotype appeared a few times. The chain is built from TRBV5-1 and TRBJ1-6; TRBD1 matches 7 bases. V trimming: 1 base; J trimming: 4 bases; junction bases outside the gene matches: 5. This CDR3 has 16 amino acids. In germline, CDR1 is SGHRS, CDR2 YFSETQ. The CDR3 spells CASSLSSTGYNSPLHF. Here the CDR3 DNA reads TGCGCCAGCAGCTTGAGCTCGACAGGGTATAATTCACCCCTCCACTTT.

CDR3 loop: CASSPRLTYNEQFF. The CDR3 coding sequence is TGTGCCAGCAGCCCCAGACTTACCTACAATGAGCAGTTCTTC. The chain is built from TRBV14 and TRBJ2-1; the D is unclear. The CDR3 runs to 14 residues. Trimming removed 4 bases from V and 2 bases from J, with 9 bases in between. CDR1 and CDR2 (germline): SGHDN, FVKESK. The whole variable domain, filled in from reference TRBV14 and TRBJ2-1, reads EAGVTQFPSHSVIEKGQTVTLRCDPISGHDNLYWYRRVMGKEIKFLLHFVKESKQDESGMPNNRFLAERTGGTYSTLKVQPAELEDSGVYFCASSPRLTYNEQFFGPGTRLTVL.

This clonotype occurred many times. The V gene is TRBV11-2, the J gene TRBJ1-4; 10 bases fit TRBD1. With V trimmed by 2 bases and J by 8 bases, 8 bases remained unmatched. The CDR3 consists of 16 residues. Per the germline V gene, CDR1 is SGHAT and CDR2 is FQNNGV. The CDR3 nucleotides read TGTGCCAGCAGCTTAACCCTGGACAGGGGGAGGGAAAAACTGTTTTTT. Protein: CASSLTLDRGREKLFF.

This sequence joins TRBV4-3 and TRBJ2-5; D is perhaps TRBD2 (6 bases). The length of the CDR3 is 14 residues. V gave up 1 base and J gave up 4 bases, with 10 bases separating them. From germline, CDR1 is LGHNA and CDR2 YSLEER. CDR3 residues: CASSQAVTRETQYF. The CDR3 DNA sequence: TGCGCCAGCAGCCAAGCCGTGACTAGAGAGACCCAGTACTTC.

The J gene is TRBJ2-7, the V gene TRBV6-1; 7 bases are a match to TRBD2. Germline CDR1 MNHNS, CDR2 SASEGT. V gave up 4 bases and J gave up 2 bases; unmatched junction bases: 8. The CDR3 covers 15 residues. The CDR3 sequence: CASSVPLRETYEQYF. The CDR3 nucleotides are TGTGCCAGCAGTGTCCCTTTGCGGGAGACCTACGAGCAGTACTTC.

This clonotype was detected many times. V is TRBV7-8 and J is TRBJ2-7, with D uncertain. The germline V and J ends were trimmed by 5 bases and 0 bases, with 11 bases remaining between them. The V gene's germline CDR1 is SGHVS and CDR2 FQNEAQ. The CDR3 consists of 14 residues. DNA of the CDR3: TGTGCCAGCAGCATCAGAGTAAGCTCCTACGAGCAGTACTTC. It translates to CASSIRVSSYEQYF. The variable domain in full, completed from reference TRBV7-8 and TRBJ2-7, reads GAGVSQSPRYKVAKRGQDVALRCDPISGHVSLFWYQQALGQGPEFLTYFQNEAQLDKSGLPSDRFFAERPEGSVSTLKIQRTQQEDSAVYLCASSIRVSSYEQYFGPGTRLTVT.

This clonotype was seen at least ten times. The V gene is TRBV6-1, the J gene TRBJ1-2, with 8 bases aligning to TRBD1. The CDR3 covers 15 residues. J lost 3 bases, V lost 5 bases, and 8 bases had no gene match. Germline V lookup: CDR1 MNHNS, CDR2 SASEGT. CDR3 coding DNA: TGTGCCAGCAGTATTTCCACAGGGGGTGACTATGGCTACACCTTC. Protein product: CASSISTGGDYGYTF.

The rearrangement joins TRBV15 to TRBJ2-7; possibly TRBD1 for D (6 bases). The V gene's germline CDR1 is LNHNV and CDR2 YYDKDF (reference sequence). The V end lost 0 bases, the J end lost 0 bases, and 9 bases lay between the germline ends. The CDR3 spans 15 residues. CDR3 residues: CATSRDRTASYEQYF. The CDR3 nucleotides read TGTGCCACCAGCAGAGATCGGACAGCCTCCTACGAGCAGTACTTC.

This clonotype appeared a few times. The chain joins TRBV4-1 to TRBJ2-7; D is undetermined. This CDR3 comprises 15 residues. Trimming took off 4 bases at V and 1 base at J, with 14 bases between the two ends. CDR1 is MGHRA, CDR2 YSYEKL, per germline. CDR3 sequence: CASSRQNLPSYEQYF. CDR3 nucleotide sequence: TGCGCCAGCAGCCGCCAAAACCTCCCATCCTACGAGCAGTACTTC.

Many counts were recorded for this clonotype. The rearrangement links TRBV28 to TRBJ2-7; 13 nucleotides line up with TRBD2. V lost 2 bases, J lost 4 bases, and 5 bases stayed unmatched. The CDR3 spans 16 residues. CDR1 and CDR2 from the germline V gene are MDHEN and SYDVKM. The CDR3 spells CASSLGGTSGIYEQYF. In nucleotides, the CDR3 is TGTGCCAGCAGTTTAGGGGGGACTAGCGGGATATACGAGCAGTACTTC.

This clonotype was detected many times. This chain joins TRBV29-1 and TRBJ2-1; D remains ambiguous. Germline-derived CDR1 and CDR2 are SQVTM and ANQGSEA. V dropped 7 bases and J dropped 1 base, with 11 bases sitting between them. The CDR3 consists of 13 residues. This CDR3 is CSATPPSYNEQFF. The CDR3 DNA sequence: TGCAGCGCCACACCACCTTCCTACAATGAGCAGTTCTTC.

The chain employs TRBV7-9 and TRBJ2-1; D might be TRBD2 (5 bases). The germline V gene has CDR1 SEHNR and CDR2 FQNEAQ (reference sequence). V dropped 0 bases and J dropped 9 bases, with 9 bases sitting between them. The CDR3 totals 13 residues. The CDR3 sequence: CASSLATRGEQFF. For the CDR3, the DNA is TGTGCCAGCAGCTTAGCGACCCGGGGTGAGCAGTTCTTC.